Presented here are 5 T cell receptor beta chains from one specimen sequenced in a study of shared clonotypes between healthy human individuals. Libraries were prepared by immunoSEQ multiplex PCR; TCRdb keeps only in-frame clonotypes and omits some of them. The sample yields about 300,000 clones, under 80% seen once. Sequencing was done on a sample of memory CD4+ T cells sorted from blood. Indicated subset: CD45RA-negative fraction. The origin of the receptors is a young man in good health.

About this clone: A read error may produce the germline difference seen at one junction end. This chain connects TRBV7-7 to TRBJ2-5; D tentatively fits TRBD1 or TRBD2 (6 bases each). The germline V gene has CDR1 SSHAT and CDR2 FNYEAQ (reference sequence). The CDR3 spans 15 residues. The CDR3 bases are TGTGCTAGCAGCCAGGGGCGGGGCCCCCAAGAGACCCAGTACTTC. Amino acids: CASSQGRGPQETQYF.

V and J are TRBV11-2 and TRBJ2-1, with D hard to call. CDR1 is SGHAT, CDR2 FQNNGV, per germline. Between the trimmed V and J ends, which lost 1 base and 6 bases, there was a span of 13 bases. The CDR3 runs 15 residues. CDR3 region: CASSLVPTMGNEQFF. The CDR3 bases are TGTGCCAGCAGCTTAGTACCGACAATGGGCAATGAGCAGTTCTTC. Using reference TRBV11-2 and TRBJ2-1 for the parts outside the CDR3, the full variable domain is EAGVAQSPRYKIIEKRQSVAFWCNPISGHATLYWYQQILGQGPKLLIQFQNNGVVDDSQLPKDRFSAERLKGVDSTLKIQPAKLEDSAVYLCASSLVPTMGNEQFFGPGTRLTVL.

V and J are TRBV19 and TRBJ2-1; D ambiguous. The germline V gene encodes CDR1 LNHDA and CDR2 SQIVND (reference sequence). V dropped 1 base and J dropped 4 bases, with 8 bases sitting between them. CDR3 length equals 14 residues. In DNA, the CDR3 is TGTGCCAGTAGTATAGGTTCGCTATACAATGAGCAGTTCTTC. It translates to CASSIGSLYNEQFF.

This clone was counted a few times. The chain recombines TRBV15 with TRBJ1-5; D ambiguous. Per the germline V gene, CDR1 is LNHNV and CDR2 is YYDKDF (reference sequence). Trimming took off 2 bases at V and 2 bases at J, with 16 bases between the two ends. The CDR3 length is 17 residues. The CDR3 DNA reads TGTGCCACCAGCAGACAGGCTATTCAGTCAGGCAATCAGCCCCAGCATTTT. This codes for CATSRQAIQSGNQPQHF.

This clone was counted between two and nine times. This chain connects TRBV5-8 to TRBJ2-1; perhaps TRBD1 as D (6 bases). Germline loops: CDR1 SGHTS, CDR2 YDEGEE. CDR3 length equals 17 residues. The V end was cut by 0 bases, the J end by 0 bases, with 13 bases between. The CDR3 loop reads CASSLVSGATSYNEQFF. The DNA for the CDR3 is TGTGCCAGCAGCTTGGTCTCAGGGGCCACCTCCTACAATGAGCAGTTCTTC.